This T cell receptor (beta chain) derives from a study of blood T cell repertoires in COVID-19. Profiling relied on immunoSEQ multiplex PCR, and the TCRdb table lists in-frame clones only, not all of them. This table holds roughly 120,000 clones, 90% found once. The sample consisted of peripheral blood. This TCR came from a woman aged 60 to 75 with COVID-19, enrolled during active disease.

DNA for the CDR3: TGCGCCAGCAGCTTGGAGTACAGGGGGAACGGCTACACCTTC. Encoded protein: CASSLEYRGNGYTF. The chain recombines TRBV5-1 with TRBJ1-2, with TRBD1 matching over 8 bases. The CDR3 covers 14 residues. CDR1 is SGHRS and CDR2 is YFSETQ in the germline V gene. The trim removed 0 bases at V and 8 bases at J, leaving 6 bases unmatched.